This TCR beta chain stems from a study of T cell repertoires in cytomegalovirus infection. Points from the study as a whole: Ex vivo, HLA-C-restricted CMV-specific TCR beta clonotypes prevailed over the rest of the response.

This CDR3 is built from 13 residues. Germline V lookup: CDR1 SGHTA, CDR2 FQGNSA. V was clipped by 5 bases and J by 7 bases, with 12 bases between them. From the reads, TCRdb called clonotypes with MiXCR, one entry per CDR3 protein. The repertoire holds 400,000 or so distinct CDR3 sequences, with around 18% as singletons. This clonotype was detected only a few times. What it recognizes is unknown. The receptor was isolated from a human donor in good health (CMV status not recorded). Some clones in this sample may be carry-over from other donors' samples. The sample comprised PBMCs. The chain recombines TRBV7-2 with TRBJ1-5; unclear D gene. The CDR3 loop is CASSPWAGQPQHF. Here the CDR3 DNA reads TGTGCCAGCAGCCCCTGGGCGGGACAGCCCCAGCATTTT.